This T cell receptor beta chain is from a study of shared clonotypes between healthy human individuals. Profiling relied on immunoSEQ multiplex PCR, and the TCRdb table lists in-frame clones only, not all of them. The table lists 1.4 million to 1.5 million clones, 95% to 97% of them singletons. This CDR3 contains 14 residues. V was pared by 3 bases and J by 4 bases, with 2 bases of the junction left unmatched. CDR1 and CDR2 from the germline V gene are SGHRS and YFSETQ. Sequencing input: naive CD4+ T cells sorted from blood. As to subset: CD45RA+ positively selected. V and J are TRBV5-1 and TRBJ2-2, with 8 nucleotides matching TRBD1. This TCR was recovered from a man aged 25 to 45 in good health. Here the CDR3 DNA reads TGCGCCAGCAGCTATACAGGGGGCACCGGGGAGCTGTTTTTT. Protein sequence: CASSYTGGTGELFF.